Below, 29 T cell receptor beta chains from the same sample are listed, as sequenced in a study of response to subunit inactivated influenza vaccine. TCRdb analysed the RT-PCR reads with MiXCR anew, one entry per CDR3 protein. Of 500,000 to 750,000 distinct CDR3 sequences listed, 14% are singletons. The sample consisted of PBMCs from blood, taken 12 days after vaccination. These receptors all come from a man in his fifties who received an inactivated influenza vaccine.

This clonotype was picked up many times. This chain links TRBV7-6 with TRBJ1-4, with TRBD1 as a possible D gene (6 bases). Trimming removed 5 bases at V and 5 bases at J, with 15 bases between. This CDR3 is built from 15 residues. Germline CDR1 SGHVS, CDR2 FNYEAQ. The CDR3 nucleotides read TGTGCCAGCAGCCCAGGGACAAGAGCAAATGAAAAACTGTTTTTT. Amino acids: CASSPGTRANEKLFF.

This clonotype was detected many times. The chain couples TRBV6-2 or TRBV6-3 to TRBJ1-5, with D unresolved. This CDR3 region has 13 residues. V lost 7 bases and J 4 bases, leaving 11 bases between the germline ends. Germline V gene data show CDR1 as MNHEY and CDR2 as SVGEGT. The CDR3, as DNA: TGTGCCAGCACTTGGCAGCAGAATCAGCCCCAGCATTTT. This sequence encodes CASTWQQNQPQHF.

This clonotype appeared a few times. The chain uses TRBV20-1 and TRBJ2-7, with 8 bases that match TRBD1. CDR3 length: 16 amino acids. Per the germline V gene, CDR1 is DFQATT and CDR2 is SNEGSKA (reference sequence). The ends lost 3 bases at V and 3 bases at J; junction bases unmatched: 13. CDR3 residues: CSASRRDRPPNYEQYF. The CDR3 nucleotides read TGCAGTGCTAGTCGCCGGGACAGGCCTCCAAACTACGAGCAGTACTTC.

The chain uses TRBV7-3 and TRBJ2-2; D is ambiguous. CDR3 length equals 14 residues. Germline V CDR1 and CDR2: SGHTA, FQGTGA. V was clipped by 2 bases and J by 7 bases, with 11 bases between them. CDR3 protein: CASSLQDPGGELFF. In nucleotides, the CDR3 is TGTGCCAGCAGCTTACAGGATCCGGGCGGGGAGCTGTTTTTT.

The chain joins TRBV29-1 to TRBJ1-1; D ambiguous. Germline lookup yields CDR1 SQVTM and CDR2 ANQGSEA. V lost 1 base, J lost 5 bases, and 11 bases lay in between. This CDR3 is built from 13 residues. CDR3 nucleotide sequence: TGCAGCGTTGAAGCCTCAGGTGAAACTGAAGCTTTCTTT. The encoded protein is CSVEASGETEAFF. Looking up the rest from reference TRBV29-1 and TRBJ1-1 gives the full variable domain: SAVISQKPSRDICQRGTSLTIQCQVDSQVTMMFWYRQQPGQSLTLIATANQGSEATYESGFVIDKFPISRPNLTFSTLTVSNMSPEDSSIYLCSVEASGETEAFFGQGTRLTVV.

This clonotype was seen a few times. The junction shows a germline mismatch at one end, possibly a read error. J is TRBJ2-2 and V is TRBV5-1, with D possibly being TRBD2 (5 bases). There are 15 residues in the CDR3. Germline V gene lookup returns CDR1 SGHRS and CDR2 YFSETQ. CDR3 loop: CASTLAGVRAGELFF. CDR3 sequence (DNA): TGCGCCAGCACCTTGGCCGGGGTGAGGGCCGGGGAGCTGTTTTTT.

The rearrangement uses TRBV6-1 and TRBJ2-1; 9 bases are a match to TRBD1. Losses at the gene ends were 6 bases for V and 5 bases for J; bases not matched to a gene: 8. Germline-derived CDR1 and CDR2 are MNHNS and SASEGT. CDR3 length equals 15 residues. The CDR3 protein is CASRSTGGPNNEQFF. The CDR3 DNA follows: TGTGCCAGCAGGAGTACAGGGGGCCCAAACAATGAGCAGTTCTTC.

The chain combines TRBV5-4 with TRBJ2-1; the match to TRBD2 covers 14 bases. The V segment lost 4 bases and the J segment 8 bases; nucleotides outside the gene matches: 8. The CDR3 length is 16 residues. Germline V CDR1 and CDR2: SGHNT, YYREEE (reference sequence). The chain's CDR3 is CASSGRLAGGSYEQFF. In DNA, the CDR3 is TGTGCCAGCAGCGGCCGACTAGCGGGAGGGAGTTATGAGCAGTTCTTC.

This clonotype was found many times. The genes are TRBV12-3 or TRBV12-4 and TRBJ2-5, with D unclear. The CDR3 loop spans 14 amino acids. V was pared by 8 bases and J by 2 bases, with 15 bases between. CDR3 sequence (DNA): TGTGCCAGCTCTTTAGGGCGAATTCAAGAGACCCAGTACTTC. Encoded protein: CASSLGRIQETQYF.

CDR3 sequence: CASSSDYNYGYTF. The CDR3 DNA sequence: TGTGCCAGCAGTTCTGACTATAACTATGGCTACACCTTC. The chain carries TRBV6-5 and TRBJ1-2, with D hard to call. The CDR3 sequence is 13 residues long. Germline loops: CDR1 MNHEY, CDR2 SVGAGI. V lost 4 bases to trimming and J lost 1 base, with 7 bases between them.

J is TRBJ2-7 and V is TRBV25-1; weak D call: TRBD1 (6 bases). The CDR3 is 15 amino acids. V was cut by 5 bases and J by 5 bases, with 19 bases left in between. CDR1 is MGHDK and CDR2 is SYGVNS in the germline V gene. The CDR3 reads CASSFHREKGDEQYF. CDR3 coding DNA: TGTGCCAGCAGTTTCCACAGGGAAAAAGGAGACGAGCAGTACTTC.

This clonotype occurred many times. The chain recombines TRBV6-1 with TRBJ1-5, with D possibly matching TRBD1 (6 bases). CDR1 and CDR2 (germline): MNHNS, SASEGT. Trimming took off 6 bases at V and 2 bases at J, with 11 bases between the two ends. This CDR3 has 14 amino acids. The CDR3 loop reads CASSEGGGNQPQHF. CDR3 coding DNA: TGTGCCAGCAGCGAGGGGGGGGGCAATCAGCCCCAGCATTTT.

This clonotype was counted only a few times. This rearrangement joins TRBV24-1 to TRBJ1-2; possibly TRBD1 for D (6 bases). The CDR3 loop spans 11 amino acids. Trimming took 11 bases from V and 8 from J, leaving 14 bases between them. CDR1 and CDR2 (germline): KGHDR, SFDVKD. DNA for the CDR3: TGTGCCATCGAAGCAGGGGACGGCTACACCTTC. Its translation: CAIEAGDGYTF.

The V gene is TRBV9, the J gene TRBJ2-2, with 10 bases fitting TRBD2. With V trimmed by 3 bases and J by 5 bases, 4 bases remained unmatched. Germline V CDR1 and CDR2: SGDLS, YYNGEE. This CDR3 spans 15 amino acids. In DNA form, the CDR3 reads TGTGCCAGCAGCGGGCTAGCGGGAGAAACCGGGGAGCTGTTTTTT. It is translated as CASSGLAGETGELFF.

This chain connects TRBV7-9 to TRBJ1-1; 7 nucleotides line up with TRBD1. The junction had 5 bases not matched to a gene; V was cut back by 5 bases and J by 8 bases. The CDR3 is 12 residues long. Germline CDR1 SEHNR, CDR2 FQNEAQ (reference sequence). The CDR3 spells CASSRLDREAFF. The CDR3 bases are TGTGCCAGCAGCCGACTGGACAGGGAAGCTTTCTTT.

This clonotype was seen more than once but under ten times. The chain joins TRBV20-1 to TRBJ2-5, with 10 bases fitting TRBD2. The V and J ends lost 3 bases and 4 bases, in that order; junction bases with no gene match: 14. The CDR3 extends over 17 amino acids. CDR1 and CDR2 from the germline V gene are DFQATT and SNEGSKA (reference sequence). In DNA form, the CDR3 reads TGCAGTGCTAGTTTACTAGCGGGAAGTGGGTTGGGAGAGACCCAGTACTTC. Residues: CSASLLAGSGLGETQYF.

The V gene is TRBV28, the J gene TRBJ2-7; 7 nucleotides line up with TRBD1. The CDR3 is 13 residues long. Trimming cost V 4 bases and J 4 bases; bases outside gene matches: 4. Germline CDR1 MDHEN, CDR2 SYDVKM. The CDR3 DNA reads TGTGCCAGCAGTTCCGGACAGGAATACGAGCAGTACTTC. Translated, it gives CASSSGQEYEQYF. The variable domain in full, with the rest retrieved from reference TRBV28 and TRBJ2-7, is DVKVTQSSRYLVKRTGEKVFLECVQDMDHENMFWYRQDPGLGLRLIYFSYDVKMKEKGDIPEGYSVSREKKERFSLILESASTNQTSMYLCASSSGQEYEQYFGPGTRLTVT.

The sample holds many counts of this clonotype. The rearrangement uses TRBV15 and TRBJ1-4, with 7 nucleotides matching TRBD1. CDR1 is LNHNV and CDR2 is YYDKDF in the germline V gene (reference sequence). Trimming removed 0 bases from V and 5 bases from J; junction bases left unmatched: 3. This CDR3 is 15 amino acids long. CDR3 amino acids: CATSRDKGQNEKLFF. The CDR3 DNA follows: TGTGCCACCAGCAGAGATAAGGGACAGAATGAAAAACTGTTTTTT.

This clonotype was counted only a few times. The chain links TRBV5-1 to TRBJ1-6, with 8 bases fitting TRBD1. The V gene end was trimmed by 0 bases and the J gene end by 9 bases; junction bases not matched to a gene: 11. CDR3 length: 17 residues. The V gene's germline CDR1 is SGHRS and CDR2 YFSETQ. The CDR3 DNA reads TGCGCCAGCAGCTTGGAATTTGGACAGGGAGGTTCTTCACCCCTCCACTTT. It yields the protein CASSLEFGQGGSSPLHF. Supplemented by reference TRBV5-1 and TRBJ1-6, the full variable domain reads KAGVTQTPRYLIKTRGQQVTLSCSPISGHRSVSWYQQTPGQGLQFLFEYFSETQRNKGNFPGRFSGRQFSNSRSEMNVSTLELGDSALYLCASSLEFGQGGSSPLHFGNGTRLTVT.

The gene calls are TRBV12-3 or TRBV12-4 and TRBJ2-1, with unresolved D. Trimming shortened V by 3 bases and J by 0 bases, and 9 bases separated the two germline ends. The CDR3 is 15 amino acids. CDR3 amino acids: CASSFQLSSYNEQFF. CDR3 DNA: TGTGCCAGCAGTTTTCAATTGAGCTCCTACAATGAGCAGTTCTTC.

The rearrangement links TRBV11-2 to TRBJ2-1; unclear D gene. CDR3 size: 12 residues. In germline, CDR1 is SGHAT, CDR2 FQNNGV. V lost 5 bases and J 6 bases, leaving 8 bases between the germline ends. The CDR3 sequence: CASSRSTNEQFF. In DNA form, the CDR3 reads TGTGCCAGCAGCCGATCGACCAATGAGCAGTTCTTC.

This clonotype was recorded a few times. The CDR3 nucleotides read TGCAGTGCTAGAATTCAAAACGGCGGGGAGCTGTTTTTT. This translates into CSARIQNGGELFF. This rearrangement joins TRBV20-1 to TRBJ2-2; the D is unclear. Germline-derived CDR1 and CDR2 are DFQATT and SNEGSKA (reference sequence). V was pared by 2 bases and J by 7 bases, with 11 bases between. CDR3 length: 13 residues.

In its sample, this clonotype was seen a few times. The rearrangement links TRBV12-3 or TRBV12-4 to TRBJ1-2; D unclear. V was clipped by 8 bases and J by 0 bases, with 10 bases between them. The CDR3 runs 13 residues. This CDR3 reads CASASTTNYGYTF. The CDR3 coding sequence is TGTGCCAGCGCTAGTACAACTAACTATGGCTACACCTTC.

This clonotype occurred many times. The rearrangement links TRBV12-3 or TRBV12-4 to TRBJ2-3, with D uncertain. This CDR3 comprises 14 residues. Trimming removed 5 bases at V and 6 bases at J, with 15 bases between. DNA of the CDR3: TGTGCCAGCAGTCGGCCGGGTGCCCCGGATACGCAGTATTTT. Translating gives CASSRPGAPDTQYF.

The rearrangement links TRBV10-3 to TRBJ2-1, with D perhaps TRBD2 (6 bases). This CDR3 spans 14 amino acids. Germline CDR1 reads ENHRY; CDR2 reads SYGVKD. V was cut by 0 bases and J by 6 bases, with 9 bases left in between. The CDR3 DNA sequence: TGTGCCATCAGTGAGTCGGGACTGCTCAATGAGCAGTTCTTC. Its protein product is CAISESGLLNEQFF.

The chain has TRBV20-1 and TRBJ2-1; D possibly corresponds to TRBD1 (6 bases). This CDR3 is 12 amino acids long. Germline V lookup: CDR1 DFQATT, CDR2 SNEGSKA (reference sequence). Trimming took off 5 bases at V and 4 bases at J, with 9 bases between the two ends. The CDR3, as DNA: TGCAGTGCTGAGGACAGATACAATGAGCAGTTCTTC. Its protein is CSAEDRYNEQFF.

Ten or more counts support this clonotype. The V call is TRBV5-1, the J call TRBJ2-1, with D tentatively TRBD1 or TRBD2 (5 bases each). CDR1 and CDR2 from the germline V gene are SGHRS and YFSETQ. CDR3 length: 14 amino acids. V was shortened by 1 base and J by 4 bases, with 9 bases between the two germline ends. CDR3 nucleotide sequence: TGCGCCAGCAGCTTGTGGGACCCTTACAATGAGCAGTTCTTC. Protein: CASSLWDPYNEQFF.

This clonotype was detected only a few times. V is TRBV19 and J is TRBJ2-6; D unclear. Germline CDR1 reads LNHDA; CDR2 reads SQIVND (reference sequence). V gave up 5 bases and J gave up 0 bases, with 5 bases separating them. This CDR3 has 14 amino acids. In DNA, the CDR3 is TGTGCCAGTAGTGGGTTCTCTGGGGCCAACGTCCTGACTTTC. Translated, it gives CASSGFSGANVLTF.

V and J are TRBV10-3 and TRBJ1-5, with a tentative D call TRBD1 (5 bases). The CDR3 totals 15 residues. Germline CDR1 reads ENHRY; CDR2 reads SYGVKD. Trimming stripped 3 bases from V and 1 base from J, with 10 bases between. Here the CDR3 reads CAISEQAASNQPQHF. CDR3 DNA sequence: TGTGCCATCAGTGAACAGGCGGCGAGCAATCAGCCCCAGCATTTT.